The source of this T cell receptor beta chain is a study of beta chain features in type 1 diabetes. Study findings and constraints: TCRB CDR3s were moderately but significantly shorter in Type 1 diabetes patients in all four CD4+ subsets.

The CDR3 runs to 14 residues. The V gene's germline CDR1 is SEHNR and CDR2 FQNEAQ (reference sequence). V gave up 0 bases and J gave up 1 base, with 6 bases separating them. The authors took one heparinised blood draw, averaging roughly 120 mL, from each donor. Expressed TCRB transcripts were sequenced because the isolated RNA had all been reverse transcribed beforehand. Assay used: immunoSEQ multiplex PCR; TCRdb lists only in-frame clones, some missing. The table records some 360,000 clones, 15% to 20% of them present only once. This clone was detected a few times. Its antigen is undetermined. The chain combines TRBV7-9 with TRBJ1-1; possible D gene TRBD1, 5 bases. Sequencing was done on a sample of naive CD4+ T cells from blood. The receptor comes from a woman aged 18-29 years in good health. The CDR3 region has the DNA TGTGCCAGCAGCTTAGCAGGACAGAACACTGAAGCTTTCTTT. Translation gives CASSLAGQNTEAFF.